The clone carrying this T cell receptor beta chain has at least ten counts. TCRdb re-called the 5' RACE reads through MiXCR, storing one row per CDR3 protein. The sample lists just under 65,000 distinct CDR3 sequences; roughly 23% were seen once. The CDR3 extends over 17 amino acids. Losses at the gene ends were 0 bases for V and 9 bases for J; bases not matched to a gene: 8. CDR1 and CDR2 (germline): LGHDT, YNNKEL (reference sequence). The sequence was collected from a female donor with breast cancer. The chain carries TRBV3-1 and TRBJ2-7; 16 positions agree with TRBD2. Sequencing used memory CD4+ T cells sorted from a lymph node. This sample's subset: memory CD4+ T cells, CD4+CD45RO+CD25-. In DNA, the CDR3 is TGTGCCAGCAGCCAAGAATGGGGGACTAGCGGGAGGGGTACGCAGTACTTC. Translating it yields CASSQEWGTSGRGTQYF.